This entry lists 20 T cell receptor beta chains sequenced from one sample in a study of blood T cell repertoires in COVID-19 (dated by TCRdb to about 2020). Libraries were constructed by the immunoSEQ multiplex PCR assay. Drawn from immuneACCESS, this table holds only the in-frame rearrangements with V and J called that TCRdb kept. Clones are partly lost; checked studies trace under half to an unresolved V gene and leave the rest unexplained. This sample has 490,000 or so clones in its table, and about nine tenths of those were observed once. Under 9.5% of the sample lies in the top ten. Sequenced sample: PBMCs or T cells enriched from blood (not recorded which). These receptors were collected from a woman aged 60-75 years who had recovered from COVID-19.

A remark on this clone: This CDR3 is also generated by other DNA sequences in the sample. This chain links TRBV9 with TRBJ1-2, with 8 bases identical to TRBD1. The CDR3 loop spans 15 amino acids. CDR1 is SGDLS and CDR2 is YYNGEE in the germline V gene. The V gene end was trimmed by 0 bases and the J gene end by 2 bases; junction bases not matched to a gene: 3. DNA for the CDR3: TGTGCCAGCAGCGTAGGGCAGGGGGCAAACTATGGCTACACCTTC. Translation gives CASSVGQGANYGYTF.

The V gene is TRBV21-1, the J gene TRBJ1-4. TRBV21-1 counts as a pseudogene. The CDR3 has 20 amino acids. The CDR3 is CASSKSHLRHSRDMGEKLFF. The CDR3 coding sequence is TGTGCCAGCAGCAAATCCCACCTGCGGCATTCGAGGGATATGGGTGAAAAACTGTTTTTT.

The DNA for the CDR3 is TGTGCCAGCAGCTTAGACAGGCCTCAACACAATGAGCAGTTCTTC. Encoded protein: CASSLDRPQHNEQFF. The chain joins TRBV7-8 to TRBJ2-1; maybe TRBD1 (5 bases). The CDR3 contains 15 residues. The V gene lost 1 base and the J gene lost 5 bases, with 12 bases spanning the gap. Germline V gene lookup returns CDR1 SGHVS and CDR2 FQNEAQ.

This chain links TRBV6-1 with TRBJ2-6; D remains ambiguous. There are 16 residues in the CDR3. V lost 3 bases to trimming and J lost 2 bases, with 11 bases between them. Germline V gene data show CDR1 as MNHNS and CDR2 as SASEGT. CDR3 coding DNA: TGTGCCAGCAGTGATAGAGGATTGGCTGGGGCCAACGTCCTGACTTTC. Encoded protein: CASSDRGLAGANVLTF.

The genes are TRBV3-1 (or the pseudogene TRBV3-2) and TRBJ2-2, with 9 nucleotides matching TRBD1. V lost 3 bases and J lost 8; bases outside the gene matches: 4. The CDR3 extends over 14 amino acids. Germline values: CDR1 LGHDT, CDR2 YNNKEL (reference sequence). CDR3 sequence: CASSQDRGRGELFF. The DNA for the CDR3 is TGTGCCAGCAGCCAGGACAGGGGTAGGGGGGAGCTGTTTTTT.

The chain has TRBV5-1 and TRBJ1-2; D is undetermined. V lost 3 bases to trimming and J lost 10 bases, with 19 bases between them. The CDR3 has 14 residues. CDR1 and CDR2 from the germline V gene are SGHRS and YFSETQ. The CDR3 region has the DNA TGCGCCAGCAGCTGGGAGACACAAGCGAACGTCTACACCTTC. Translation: CASSWETQANVYTF. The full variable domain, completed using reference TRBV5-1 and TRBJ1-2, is KAGVTQTPRYLIKTRGQQVTLSCSPISGHRSVSWYQQTPGQGLQFLFEYFSETQRNKGNFPGRFSGRQFSNSRSEMNVSTLELGDSALYLCASSWETQANVYTFGSGTRLTVV.

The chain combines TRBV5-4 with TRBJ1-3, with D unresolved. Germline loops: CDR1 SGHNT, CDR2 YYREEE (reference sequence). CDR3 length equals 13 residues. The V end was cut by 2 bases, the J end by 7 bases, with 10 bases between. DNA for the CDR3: TGTGCCAGCAGCTTAGCGGATGGGAACACCATATATTTT. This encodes CASSLADGNTIYF.

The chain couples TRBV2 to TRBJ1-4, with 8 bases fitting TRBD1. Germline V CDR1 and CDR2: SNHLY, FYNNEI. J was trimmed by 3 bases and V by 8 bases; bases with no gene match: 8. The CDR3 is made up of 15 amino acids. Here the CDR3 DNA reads TGTGCCAGCTCCCGGACAGGGCCCTCTAATGAAAAACTGTTTTTT. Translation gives CASSRTGPSNEKLFF.

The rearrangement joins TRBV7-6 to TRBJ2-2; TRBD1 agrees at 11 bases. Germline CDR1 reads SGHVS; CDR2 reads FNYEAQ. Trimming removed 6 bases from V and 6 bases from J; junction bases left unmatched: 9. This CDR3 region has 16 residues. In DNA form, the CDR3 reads TGTGCCAGCAGAAGGACAGGGGGCGCGGGCGCCGGGGAGCTGTTTTTT. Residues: CASRRTGGAGAGELFF.

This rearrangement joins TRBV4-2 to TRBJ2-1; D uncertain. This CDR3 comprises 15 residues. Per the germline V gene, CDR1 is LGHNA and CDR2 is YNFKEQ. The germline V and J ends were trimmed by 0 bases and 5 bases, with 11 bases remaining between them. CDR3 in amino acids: CASSQDLGPHNEQFF. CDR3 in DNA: TGTGCCAGCAGCCAAGATCTTGGGCCTCACAATGAGCAGTTCTTC.

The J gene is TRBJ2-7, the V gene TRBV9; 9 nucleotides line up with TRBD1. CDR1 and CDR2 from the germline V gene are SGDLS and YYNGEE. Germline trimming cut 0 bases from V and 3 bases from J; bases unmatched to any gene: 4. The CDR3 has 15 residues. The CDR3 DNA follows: TGTGCCAGCAGCGTAGGTGGACAGGGGAACTACGAGCAGTACTTC. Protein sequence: CASSVGGQGNYEQYF.

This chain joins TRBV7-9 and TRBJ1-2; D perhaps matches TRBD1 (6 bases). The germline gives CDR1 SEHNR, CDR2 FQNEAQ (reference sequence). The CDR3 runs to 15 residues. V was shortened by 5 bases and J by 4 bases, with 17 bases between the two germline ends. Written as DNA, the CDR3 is TGTGCCAGCAGCGCGTACAGGGAATTAGGCTATGGCTACACCTTC. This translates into CASSAYRELGYGYTF.

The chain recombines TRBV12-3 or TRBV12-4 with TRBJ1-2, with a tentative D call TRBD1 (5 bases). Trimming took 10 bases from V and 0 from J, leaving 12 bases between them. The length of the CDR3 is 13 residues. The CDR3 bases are TGTGCCAAGAAGACAGTATCTAACTATGGCTACACCTTC. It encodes CAKKTVSNYGYTF.

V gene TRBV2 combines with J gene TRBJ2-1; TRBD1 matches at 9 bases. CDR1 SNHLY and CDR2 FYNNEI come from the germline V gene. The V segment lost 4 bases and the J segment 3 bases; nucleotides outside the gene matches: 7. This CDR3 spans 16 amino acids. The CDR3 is CASSGTGGPVYNEQFF. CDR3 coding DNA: TGTGCCAGCAGTGGAACAGGGGGCCCAGTCTACAATGAGCAGTTCTTC.

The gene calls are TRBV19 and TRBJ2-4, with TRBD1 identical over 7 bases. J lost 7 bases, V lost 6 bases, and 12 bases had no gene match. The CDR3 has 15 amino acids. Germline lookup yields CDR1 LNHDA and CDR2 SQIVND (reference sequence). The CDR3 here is CASSRGTGVGNIQYF. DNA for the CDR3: TGTGCCAGTAGCCGGGGTACAGGGGTGGGGAACATTCAGTACTTC.

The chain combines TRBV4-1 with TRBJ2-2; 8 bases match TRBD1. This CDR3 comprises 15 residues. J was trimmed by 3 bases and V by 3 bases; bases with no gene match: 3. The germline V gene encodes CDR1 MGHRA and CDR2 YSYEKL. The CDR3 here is CASSQPTGDTGELFF. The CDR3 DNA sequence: TGCGCCAGCAGCCAGCCGACAGGGGACACCGGGGAGCTGTTTTTT.

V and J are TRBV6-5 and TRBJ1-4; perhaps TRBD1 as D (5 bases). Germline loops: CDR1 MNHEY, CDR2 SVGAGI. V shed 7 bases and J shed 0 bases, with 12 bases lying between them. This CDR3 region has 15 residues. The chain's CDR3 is CASNLGQATNEKLFF. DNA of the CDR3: TGTGCCAGCAATTTAGGACAAGCAACTAATGAAAAACTGTTTTTT.

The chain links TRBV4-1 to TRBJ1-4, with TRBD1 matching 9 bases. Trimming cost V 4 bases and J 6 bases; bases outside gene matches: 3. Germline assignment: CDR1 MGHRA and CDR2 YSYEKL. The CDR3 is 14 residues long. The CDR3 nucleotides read TGCGCCAGCAGCCCCAGGACAGGGGATGAAAAACTGTTTTTT. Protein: CASSPRTGDEKLFF.

CDR3: CASSTTGLQLNQPQHF. CDR3 nucleotide sequence: TGTGCCAGTAGTACGACAGGGCTCCAACTAAATCAGCCCCAGCATTTT. This rearrangement joins TRBV19 to TRBJ1-5; 7 bases align to TRBD1. The CDR3 is made up of 16 amino acids. Unmatched junction bases numbered 10, after V lost 4 bases and J lost 4 bases. CDR1 is LNHDA and CDR2 is SQIVND in the germline V gene (reference sequence).

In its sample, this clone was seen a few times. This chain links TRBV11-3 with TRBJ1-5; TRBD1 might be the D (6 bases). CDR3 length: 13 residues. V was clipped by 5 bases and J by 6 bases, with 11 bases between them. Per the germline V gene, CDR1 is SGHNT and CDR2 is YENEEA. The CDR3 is CASSPTTGQPQHF. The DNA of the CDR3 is TGTGCCAGCAGCCCAACGACAGGTCAGCCCCAGCATTTT. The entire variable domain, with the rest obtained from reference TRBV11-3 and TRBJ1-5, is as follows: EAGVVQSPRYKIIEKKQPVAFWCNPISGHNTLYWYLQNLGQGPELLIRYENEEAVDDSQLPKDRFSAERLKGVDSTLKIQPAELGDSAVYLCASSPTTGQPQHFGDGTRLSIL.